This entry lists 23 T cell receptor beta chains sequenced from one sample in a study of blood T cell repertoires in COVID-19. Some clones are missing from TCRdb's copy, which holds only in-frame ones; the method was immunoSEQ multiplex PCR. Of just over 650,000 clones in the sample, more than 80% are singletons; the top ten hold under 0.3%. The source material was peripheral blood. The receptors were gathered from a woman aged 18-30 years with acute or convalescent COVID-19.

V is TRBV6-6 and J is TRBJ2-5, with 7 bases fitting TRBD2. Germline V gene sequence: CDR1 MNHNY, CDR2 SVGAGI (reference sequence). V dropped 7 bases and J dropped 3; count of bases not matched to a gene: 5. The CDR3 length is 13 residues. The CDR3: CASKIGTKETQYF. In DNA form, the CDR3 reads TGTGCCAGCAAAATTGGGACTAAAGAGACCCAGTACTTC.

A few counts support this clone. This sequence joins TRBV5-5 and TRBJ1-4; 10 bases agree with TRBD1. The V gene end was trimmed by 4 bases and the J gene end by 7 bases; junction bases not matched to a gene: 7. From germline, CDR1 is SGHKS and CDR2 YYEKEE (reference sequence). This CDR3 has 15 residues. The CDR3 DNA follows: TGTGCCAGCAGCGCCGCGACAGGGGGCGGTGAAAAACTGTTTTTT. Residues: CASSAATGGGEKLFF.

The rearrangement joins TRBV3-1 (or the pseudogene TRBV3-2) to TRBJ2-1; D is perhaps TRBD1 (5 bases). The V end was cut by 3 bases, the J end by 0 bases, with 15 bases between. Germline V lookup: CDR1 LGHDT, CDR2 YNNKEL (reference sequence). This CDR3 is built from 17 residues. The CDR3 is CASSQGPRQSSYNEQFF. The CDR3 coding sequence is TGTGCCAGCAGCCAGGGGCCCCGGCAAAGCTCCTACAATGAGCAGTTCTTC.

This clone showed up just once. The chain has TRBV5-4 and TRBJ2-3; TRBD2 matches 10 bases. With 3 bases clipped from V and 0 bases from J, the junction kept 4 bases outside the gene matches. Germline values: CDR1 SGHNT, CDR2 YYREEE (reference sequence). The CDR3 spans 16 residues. DNA for the CDR3: TGTGCCAGCAGCTCAAAACTAGCGGGGAGCACAGATACGCAGTATTTT. Translated: CASSSKLAGSTDTQYF.

This clone showed up just a few times. V and J are TRBV5-1 and TRBJ1-2, with D maybe TRBD1 (5 bases). Germline values: CDR1 SGHRS, CDR2 YFSETQ. The V end was cut by 3 bases, the J end by 8 bases, with 8 bases between. The CDR3 length is 11 residues. Written as DNA, the CDR3 is TGCGCCAGCAGCTCAGGGCAGGGCTACACCTTC. Encoded protein: CASSSGQGYTF.

The chain combines TRBV5-1 with TRBJ1-5; D ambiguous. Germline assignment: CDR1 SGHRS and CDR2 YFSETQ. The CDR3 runs to 14 residues. The ends were cut back, 5 bases at V and 5 bases at J, with 14 bases in the middle. CDR3 in DNA: TGCGCCAGCAGAGAGGGTGAGTGGGATCAGCCCCAGCATTTT. It encodes CASREGEWDQPQHF.

The rearrangement uses TRBV6-5 and TRBJ1-3; D remains unclear. V was clipped by 0 bases and J by 0 bases, with 9 bases between them. The germline gives CDR1 MNHEY, CDR2 SVGAGI. The CDR3 consists of 16 residues. CDR3 bases: TGTGCCAGCAGTTACTCGAGTGAGATCTCTGGAAACACCATATATTTT. It translates to CASSYSSEISGNTIYF.

The chain joins TRBV3-1 (or the pseudogene TRBV3-2) to TRBJ2-7, with 9 bases aligning to TRBD1. Germline V gives CDR1 LGHDT, CDR2 YNNKEL (reference sequence). The trim removed 2 bases at V and 5 bases at J, leaving 7 bases unmatched. The CDR3 sequence is 15 residues long. CDR3 region: CASSQFGTGRDEQYF. The CDR3 coding sequence is TGTGCCAGCAGCCAATTTGGGACAGGGAGAGACGAGCAGTACTTC.

The chain is built from TRBV9 and TRBJ2-7; D might be TRBD2 (5 bases). Trimming removed 2 bases at V and 3 bases at J, with 15 bases between. This CDR3 is built from 15 residues. The germline V gene encodes CDR1 SGDLS and CDR2 YYNGEE. This chain's CDR3 is CASSVTPGEGYEQYF. The CDR3 coding sequence is TGTGCCAGCAGCGTGACCCCTGGAGAGGGCTACGAGCAGTACTTC. Supplemented by reference TRBV9 and TRBJ2-7, the full variable domain reads DSGVTQTPKHLITATGQRVTLRCSPRSGDLSVYWYQQSLDQGLQFLIQYYNGEERAKGNILERFSAQQFPDLHSELNLSSLELGDSALYFCASSVTPGEGYEQYFGPGTRLTVT.

This rearrangement joins TRBV25-1 to TRBJ2-7; 7 positions agree with TRBD1. Germline CDR1 and CDR2: MGHDK and SYGVNS. V was pared by 3 bases and J by 4 bases, with 9 bases of the junction left unmatched. The CDR3 contains 15 residues. In nucleotides, the CDR3 is TGTGCCAGCAGTGATGACAGGGCCTTTGGGTACGAGCAGTACTTC. It encodes CASSDDRAFGYEQYF.

The rearrangement joins TRBV11-2 to TRBJ2-4; TRBD1 matches 8 bases. Germline loops: CDR1 SGHAT, CDR2 FQNNGV. V lost 0 bases and J lost 4; bases outside the gene matches: 8. The CDR3 has 17 amino acids. The CDR3 spells CASSLDYRTGRKNIQYF. CDR3 bases: TGTGCCAGCAGCTTAGATTACCGGACAGGGCGGAAAAACATTCAGTACTTC.

The CDR3 reads CASSGRTSGGGSYNEQFF. As DNA, the CDR3 is TGTGCCAGCAGCGGCCGGACTAGCGGGGGGGGCTCCTACAATGAGCAGTTCTTC. The V and J genes are TRBV5-4 and TRBJ2-1; 15 bases fit TRBD2. Trimming cost V 4 bases and J 0 bases; bases outside gene matches: 5. Per germline, CDR1 SGHNT and CDR2 YYREEE (reference sequence). The CDR3 is 18 residues long.

The chain joins TRBV5-1 to TRBJ1-2; TRBD1 aligns across 11 bases. Trimming at V came to 0 bases and at J to 7 bases, leaving 5 bases not matched to a gene. The CDR3 is 15 amino acids. The germline V gene encodes CDR1 SGHRS and CDR2 YFSETQ. CDR3 DNA sequence: TGCGCCAGCAGCTTGGCCCGGGACAGGGGGGCTGGCTACACCTTC. Translating it yields CASSLARDRGAGYTF.

The rearrangement uses TRBV6-4 and TRBJ2-1; D possibly corresponds to TRBD1 (6 bases). The CDR3 extends over 15 amino acids. Per germline, CDR1 MRHNA and CDR2 SNTAGT. The V end was cut by 3 bases, the J end by 0 bases, with 9 bases between. For the CDR3, the DNA is TGTGCCAGCAGTGAACAGGGATACTCCTACAATGAGCAGTTCTTC. This sequence encodes CASSEQGYSYNEQFF.

This chain connects TRBV2 to TRBJ2-7; no definite D call. Per the germline V gene, CDR1 is SNHLY and CDR2 is FYNNEI. CDR3 length: 11 amino acids. Trimming removed 2 bases at V and 6 bases at J, with 5 bases between. The CDR3 DNA reads as TGTGCCAGCAGTGAATGGAGCGAGCAGTACTTC. The encoded protein is CASSEWSEQYF. Using reference TRBV2 and TRBJ2-7 for the parts outside the CDR3, the full variable domain is EPEVTQTPSHQVTQMGQEVILRCVPISNHLYFYWYRQILGQKVEFLVSFYNNEISEKSEIFDDQFSVERPDGSNFTLKIRSTKLEDSAMYFCASSEWSEQYFGPGTRLTVT.

The chain is built from TRBV7-2 and TRBJ2-1, with a possible D match to TRBD2 (7 bases). Germline lookup yields CDR1 SGHTA and CDR2 FQGNSA. The V and J ends lost 6 bases and 7 bases respectively, with 13 bases between them. The CDR3 loop spans 13 amino acids. Written as DNA, the CDR3 is TGTGCCAGCAGGAGGGGGGGGTTGAATGAGCAGTTCTTC. As protein: CASRRGGLNEQFF. Combining the CDR3 with reference TRBV7-2 and TRBJ2-1 gives the whole variable domain GAGVSQSPSNKVTEKGKDVELRCDPISGHTALYWYRQSLGQGLEFLIYFQGNSAPDKSGLPSDRFSAERTGGSVSTLTIQRTQQEDSAVYLCASRRGGLNEQFFGPGTRLTVL.

CDR3 loop: CASSYSSGRGEKLFF. CDR3 coding DNA: TGTGCCAGCAGTTACTCCTCGGGGCGGGGGGAAAAACTGTTTTTT. The gene calls are TRBV6-6 and TRBJ1-4; TRBD1 might be the D (5 bases). Trimming stripped 0 bases from V and 8 bases from J, with 13 bases between. The CDR3 contains 15 residues. Germline V gene data show CDR1 as MNHNY and CDR2 as SVGAGI (reference sequence).

In its sample, this clone was seen once. The chain combines TRBV15 with TRBJ1-5; D ambiguous. In germline, CDR1 is LNHNV, CDR2 YYDKDF (reference sequence). Trimming took off 1 base at V and 0 bases at J, with 13 bases between the two ends. This CDR3 is 17 amino acids long. The DNA for the CDR3 is TGTGCCACCAGCAGAGTAAAGACCGACTATAGCAATCAGCCCCAGCATTTT. Protein product: CATSRVKTDYSNQPQHF. The variable domain in full, with the rest retrieved from reference TRBV15 and TRBJ1-5, is DAMVIQNPRYQVTQFGKPVTLSCSQTLNHNVMYWYQQKSSQAPKLLFHYYDKDFNNEADTPDNFQSRRPNTSFCFLDIRSPGLGDTAMYLCATSRVKTDYSNQPQHFGDGTRLSIL.

The chain recombines TRBV15 with TRBJ2-2; a weak D match, TRBD1 (6 bases). CDR3 length equals 13 residues. V shed 4 bases and J shed 5 bases, with 8 bases lying between them. Germline-derived CDR1 and CDR2 are LNHNV and YYDKDF (reference sequence). CDR3 coding DNA: TGTGCCACCAGCACCCAGGGGACCGGGGAGCTGTTTTTT. This codes for CATSTQGTGELFF.

The rearrangement links TRBV18 to TRBJ1-2; perhaps TRBD1 as D (6 bases). The V end was cut by 2 bases, the J end by 1 base, with 11 bases between. Germline assignment: CDR1 KGHSH and CDR2 LQKENI. CDR3 length: 15 amino acids. CDR3 bases: TGTGCCAGCTCACCAGTTGGACAGAATAACTATGGCTACACCTTC. This sequence encodes CASSPVGQNNYGYTF.

The chain is built from TRBV5-4 and TRBJ1-1; no firm D call. Looked up from germline, CDR1 is SGHNT and CDR2 is YYREEE (reference sequence). This CDR3 region has 18 residues. Trimming shortened V by 3 bases and J by 1 base, and 22 bases separated the two germline ends. The DNA for the CDR3 is TGTGCCAGCAGCTCTTCTCCCTGGGCTGGGGAGGGGAACACTGAAGCTTTCTTT. Amino acids: CASSSSPWAGEGNTEAFF.

The chain employs TRBV6-6 and TRBJ1-2; 8 bases map to TRBD1. The CDR3 is 12 residues long. The germline V gene encodes CDR1 MNHNY and CDR2 SVGAGI (reference sequence). The J segment lost 6 bases and the V segment lost 6 bases, leaving 3 bases of the junction unmatched. The CDR3 loop is CASSTQGDGYTF. The DNA of the CDR3 is TGTGCCAGCAGCACACAGGGGGATGGCTACACCTTC.

This chain links TRBV27 with TRBJ1-2; D uncertain. The CDR3 length is 16 residues. Germline loops: CDR1 MNHEY, CDR2 SMNVEV (reference sequence). V lost 4 bases and J 1 base, leaving 16 bases between the germline ends. The CDR3 region has the DNA TGTGCCAGCAGTTCCCCCCGGGGAGGGAGTAACTATGGCTACACCTTC. Translating it yields CASSSPRGGSNYGYTF.